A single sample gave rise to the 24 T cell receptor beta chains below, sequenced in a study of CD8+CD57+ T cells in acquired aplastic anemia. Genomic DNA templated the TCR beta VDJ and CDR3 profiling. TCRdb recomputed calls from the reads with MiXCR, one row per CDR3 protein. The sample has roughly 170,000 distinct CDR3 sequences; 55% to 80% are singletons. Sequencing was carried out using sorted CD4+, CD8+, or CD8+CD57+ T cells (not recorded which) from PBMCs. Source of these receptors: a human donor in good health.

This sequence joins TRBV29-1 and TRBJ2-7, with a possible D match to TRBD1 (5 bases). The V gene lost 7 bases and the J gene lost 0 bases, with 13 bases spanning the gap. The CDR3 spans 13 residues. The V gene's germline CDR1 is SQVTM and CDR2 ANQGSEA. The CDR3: CSGTGISSYEQYF. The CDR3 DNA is TGCAGCGGCACAGGAATAAGCTCCTACGAGCAGTACTTC.

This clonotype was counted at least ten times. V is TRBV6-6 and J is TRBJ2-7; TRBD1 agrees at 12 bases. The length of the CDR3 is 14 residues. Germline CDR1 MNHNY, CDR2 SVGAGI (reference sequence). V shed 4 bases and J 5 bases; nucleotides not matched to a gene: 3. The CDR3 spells CASSSGTGGDEQYF. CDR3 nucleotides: TGTGCCAGCAGTTCCGGGACAGGGGGCGACGAGCAGTACTTC.

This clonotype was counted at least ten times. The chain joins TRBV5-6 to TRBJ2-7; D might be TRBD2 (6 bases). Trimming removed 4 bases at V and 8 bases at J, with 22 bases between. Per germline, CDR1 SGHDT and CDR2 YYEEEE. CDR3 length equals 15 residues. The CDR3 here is CASSPDGGGSLKQYF. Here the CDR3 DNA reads TGTGCCAGCAGCCCCGACGGGGGAGGCTCATTAAAGCAGTACTTC.

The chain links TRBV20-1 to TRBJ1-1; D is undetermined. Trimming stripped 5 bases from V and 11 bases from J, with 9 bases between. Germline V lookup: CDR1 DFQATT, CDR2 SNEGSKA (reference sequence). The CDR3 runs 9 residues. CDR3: CSARDGAFF. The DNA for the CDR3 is TGCAGTGCTCGGGATGGGGCTTTCTTT.

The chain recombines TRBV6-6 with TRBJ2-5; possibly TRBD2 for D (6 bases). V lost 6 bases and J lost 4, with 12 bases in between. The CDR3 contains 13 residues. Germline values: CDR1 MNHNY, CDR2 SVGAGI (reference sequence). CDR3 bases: TGTGCCAGCAGGGGGGGAGGACGAGAGACCCAGTACTTC. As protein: CASRGGGRETQYF.

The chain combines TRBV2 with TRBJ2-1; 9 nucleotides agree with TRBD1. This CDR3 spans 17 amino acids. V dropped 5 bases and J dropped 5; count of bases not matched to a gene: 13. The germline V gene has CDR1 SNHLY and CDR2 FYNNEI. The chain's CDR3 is CASSLHPTGGMDNEQFF. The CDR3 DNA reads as TGTGCCAGCAGTTTACATCCGACAGGGGGAATGGACAATGAGCAGTTCTTC.

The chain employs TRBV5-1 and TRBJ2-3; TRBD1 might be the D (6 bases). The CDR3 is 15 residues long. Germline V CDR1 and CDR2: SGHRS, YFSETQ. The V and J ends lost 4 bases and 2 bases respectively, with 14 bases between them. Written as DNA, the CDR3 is TGCGCCAGCAGCCATAACAGGGCCCCCACAGATACGCAGTATTTT. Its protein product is CASSHNRAPTDTQYF.

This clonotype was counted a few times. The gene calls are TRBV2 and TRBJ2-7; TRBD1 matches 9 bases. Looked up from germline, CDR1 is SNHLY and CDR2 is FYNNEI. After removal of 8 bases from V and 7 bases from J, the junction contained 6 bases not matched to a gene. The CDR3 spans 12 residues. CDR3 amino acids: CASETGGWEQYF. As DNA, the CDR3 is TGTGCCAGCGAGACAGGGGGTTGGGAGCAGTACTTC. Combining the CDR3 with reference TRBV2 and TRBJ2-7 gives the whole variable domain EPEVTQTPSHQVTQMGQEVILRCVPISNHLYFYWYRQILGQKVEFLVSFYNNEISEKSEIFDDQFSVERPDGSNFTLKIRSTKLEDSAMYFCASETGGWEQYFGPGTRLTVT.

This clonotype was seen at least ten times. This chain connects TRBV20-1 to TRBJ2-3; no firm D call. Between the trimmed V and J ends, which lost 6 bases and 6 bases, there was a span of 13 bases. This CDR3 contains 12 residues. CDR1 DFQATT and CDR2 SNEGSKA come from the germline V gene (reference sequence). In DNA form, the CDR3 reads TGCAGTGCCACTGAGGTTTTGGATACGCAGTATTTT. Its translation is CSATEVLDTQYF.

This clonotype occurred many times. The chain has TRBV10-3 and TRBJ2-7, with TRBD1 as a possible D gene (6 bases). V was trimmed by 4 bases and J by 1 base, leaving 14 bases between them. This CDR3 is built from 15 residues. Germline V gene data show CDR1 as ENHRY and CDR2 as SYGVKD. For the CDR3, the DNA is TGTGCCATCAGTGGGGAGTTGGACAGATCCTACGAGCAGTACTTC. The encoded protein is CAISGELDRSYEQYF.

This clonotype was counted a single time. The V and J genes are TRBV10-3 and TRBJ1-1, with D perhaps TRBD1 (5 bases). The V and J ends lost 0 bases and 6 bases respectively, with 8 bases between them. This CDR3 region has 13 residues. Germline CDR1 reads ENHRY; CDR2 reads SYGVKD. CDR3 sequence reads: CAISESTTAEAFF. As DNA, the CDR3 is TGTGCCATCAGTGAGTCGACGACAGCTGAAGCTTTCTTT.

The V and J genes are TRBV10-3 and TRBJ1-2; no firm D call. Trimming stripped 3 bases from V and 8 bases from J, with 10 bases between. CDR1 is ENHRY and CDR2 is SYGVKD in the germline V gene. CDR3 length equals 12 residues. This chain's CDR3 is CAISDRPYGYTF. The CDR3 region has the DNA TGTGCCATCAGTGACCGCCCGTACGGCTACACCTTC.

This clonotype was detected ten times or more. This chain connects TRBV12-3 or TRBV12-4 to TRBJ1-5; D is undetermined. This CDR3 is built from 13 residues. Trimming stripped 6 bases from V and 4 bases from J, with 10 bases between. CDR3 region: CASSRTENQPQHF. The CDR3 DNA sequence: TGTGCCAGCAGCCGGACGGAGAATCAGCCCCAGCATTTT.

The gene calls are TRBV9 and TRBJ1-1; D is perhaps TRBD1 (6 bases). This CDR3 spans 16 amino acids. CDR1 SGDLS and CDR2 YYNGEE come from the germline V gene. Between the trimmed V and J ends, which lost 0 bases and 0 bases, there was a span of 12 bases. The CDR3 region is CASSVAAGGMNTEAFF. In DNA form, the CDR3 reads TGTGCCAGCAGCGTAGCTGCGGGGGGCATGAACACTGAAGCTTTCTTT.

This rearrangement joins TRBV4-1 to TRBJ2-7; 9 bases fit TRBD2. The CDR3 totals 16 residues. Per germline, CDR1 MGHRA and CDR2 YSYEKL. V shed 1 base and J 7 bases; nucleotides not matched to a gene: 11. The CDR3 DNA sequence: TGCGCCAGCAGCCAAGTTGCCGCTAGCGGGGTAATAGAGCAGTACTTC. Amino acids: CASSQVAASGVIEQYF.

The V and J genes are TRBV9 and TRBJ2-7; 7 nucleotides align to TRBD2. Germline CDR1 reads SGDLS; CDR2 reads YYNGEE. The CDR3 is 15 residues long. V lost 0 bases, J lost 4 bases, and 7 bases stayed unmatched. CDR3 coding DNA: TGTGCCAGCAGCGTAGCGATGCAGGGACTATACGAGCAGTACTTC. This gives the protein CASSVAMQGLYEQYF.

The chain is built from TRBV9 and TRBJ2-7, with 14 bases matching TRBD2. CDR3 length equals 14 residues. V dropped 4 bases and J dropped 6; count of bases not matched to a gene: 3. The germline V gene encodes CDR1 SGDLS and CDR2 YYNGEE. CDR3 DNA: TGTGCCAGCAGCCCGGGACTAGCGGGGGCCGAGCAGTACTTC. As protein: CASSPGLAGAEQYF.

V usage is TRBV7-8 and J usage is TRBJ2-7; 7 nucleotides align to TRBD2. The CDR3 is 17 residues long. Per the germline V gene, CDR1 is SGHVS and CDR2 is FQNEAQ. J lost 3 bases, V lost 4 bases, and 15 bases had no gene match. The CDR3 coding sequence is TGTGCCAGCAGCTCTCGAGGTGGGGGAGGGCCTGTCTACGAGCAGTACTTC. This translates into CASSSRGGGGPVYEQYF. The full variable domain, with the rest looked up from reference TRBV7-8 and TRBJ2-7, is GAGVSQSPRYKVAKRGQDVALRCDPISGHVSLFWYQQALGQGPEFLTYFQNEAQLDKSGLPSDRFFAERPEGSVSTLKIQRTQQEDSAVYLCASSSRGGGGPVYEQYFGPGTRLTVT.

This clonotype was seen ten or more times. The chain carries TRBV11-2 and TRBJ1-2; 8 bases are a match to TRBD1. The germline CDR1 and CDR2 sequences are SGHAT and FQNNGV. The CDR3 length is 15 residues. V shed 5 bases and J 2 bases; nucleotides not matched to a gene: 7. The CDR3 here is CASSPTTGDNYGYTF. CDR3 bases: TGTGCCAGCAGCCCGACGACAGGGGACAACTATGGCTACACCTTC.

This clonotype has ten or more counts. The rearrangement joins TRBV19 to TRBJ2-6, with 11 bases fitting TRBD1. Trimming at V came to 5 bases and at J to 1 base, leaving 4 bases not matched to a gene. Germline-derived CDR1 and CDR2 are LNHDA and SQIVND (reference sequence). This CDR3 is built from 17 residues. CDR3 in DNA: TGTGCCAGTAGTCCGGGACAGGGGGAATCTGGGGCCAACGTCCTGACTTTC. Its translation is CASSPGQGESGANVLTF.

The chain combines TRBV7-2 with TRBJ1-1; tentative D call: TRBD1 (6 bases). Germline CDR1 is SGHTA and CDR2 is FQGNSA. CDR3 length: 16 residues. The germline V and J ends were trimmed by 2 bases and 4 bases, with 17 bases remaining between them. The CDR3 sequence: CASSLNGVQGRTEAFF. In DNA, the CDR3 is TGTGCCAGCAGCTTAAATGGGGTGCAGGGGCGCACTGAAGCTTTCTTT.

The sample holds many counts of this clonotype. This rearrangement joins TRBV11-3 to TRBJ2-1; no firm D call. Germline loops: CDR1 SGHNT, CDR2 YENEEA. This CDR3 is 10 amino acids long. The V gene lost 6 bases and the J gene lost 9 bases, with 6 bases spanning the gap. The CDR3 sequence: CASSFTEQFF. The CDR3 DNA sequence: TGTGCCAGCAGTTTCACTGAGCAGTTCTTC.

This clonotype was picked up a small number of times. The CDR3 spells CASSLSYPGMGTYEQYF. The CDR3 DNA is TGTGCCAGCAGTTTATCGTACCCGGGAATGGGTACTTACGAGCAGTACTTC. The rearrangement joins TRBV27 to TRBJ2-7; D perhaps matches TRBD2 (5 bases). V dropped 0 bases and J dropped 4 bases, with 19 bases sitting between them. Looked up from germline, CDR1 is MNHEY and CDR2 is SMNVEV (reference sequence). The CDR3 length is 17 residues.

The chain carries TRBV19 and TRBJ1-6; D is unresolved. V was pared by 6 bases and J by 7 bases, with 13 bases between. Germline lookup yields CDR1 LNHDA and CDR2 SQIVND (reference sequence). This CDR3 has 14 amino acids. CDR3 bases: TGTGCCAGTAGCGTTGGGAACGGAAATTCACCCCTCCACTTT. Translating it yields CASSVGNGNSPLHF. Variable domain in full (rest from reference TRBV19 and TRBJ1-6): DGGITQSPKYLFRKEGQNVTLSCEQNLNHDAMYWYRQDPGQGLRLIYYSQIVNDFQKGDIAEGYSVSREKKESFPLTVTSAQKNPTAFYLCASSVGNGNSPLHFGNGTRLTVT.